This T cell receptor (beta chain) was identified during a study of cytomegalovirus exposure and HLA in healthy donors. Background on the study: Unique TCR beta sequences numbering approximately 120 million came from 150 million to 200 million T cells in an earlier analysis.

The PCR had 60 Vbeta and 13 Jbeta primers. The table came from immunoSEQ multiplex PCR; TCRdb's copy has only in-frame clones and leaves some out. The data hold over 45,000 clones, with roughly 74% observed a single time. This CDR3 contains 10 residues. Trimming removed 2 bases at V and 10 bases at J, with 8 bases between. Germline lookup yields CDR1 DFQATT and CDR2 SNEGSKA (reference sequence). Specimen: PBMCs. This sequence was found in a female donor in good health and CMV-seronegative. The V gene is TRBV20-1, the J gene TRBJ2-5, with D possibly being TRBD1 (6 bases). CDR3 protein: CSARLGGQYF. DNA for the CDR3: TGCAGTGCTAGACTAGGGGGCCAGTACTTC.